A single sample gave rise to the 18 T cell receptor beta chains below, sequenced in a study of T cells after yellow fever vaccination. TCRdb recomputed calls from the 5' RACE reads with MiXCR, one row per CDR3 protein. The sample carries roughly 150,000 distinct CDR3 sequences, less than 8.5% recorded once. Sequencing used CD4+ T cells sorted from PBMCs, obtained 10 days after the yellow fever booster vaccination. All receptors derive from a man younger than 45 who received the YFV17D yellow fever vaccine.

This clonotype was seen only a few times. V is TRBV7-2 and J is TRBJ2-4; D not certain. Germline values: CDR1 SGHTA, CDR2 FQGNSA. Trimming took 4 bases from V and 0 from J, leaving 7 bases between them. The CDR3 covers 14 residues. The CDR3 DNA reads as TGTGCCAGCAGCTCTCTAGTAGCCAAAAACATTCAGTACTTC. Protein sequence: CASSSLVAKNIQYF.

The CDR3 bases are TGTGCCAGCAGTTACTCGACGGGAAGCAATGAGCAGTTCTTC. This codes for CASSYSTGSNEQFF. The rearrangement uses TRBV6-5 and TRBJ2-1; TRBD2 is a possible D gene (5 bases). Per germline, CDR1 MNHEY and CDR2 SVGAGI. The CDR3 is 14 amino acids. V lost 0 bases to trimming and J lost 6 bases, with 9 bases between them.

Details on this clonotype: Its ends do not fully match the called genes, so a read error is possible. V is TRBV15 and J is TRBJ2-4; 9 nucleotides align to TRBD2. The CDR3 sequence is 13 residues long. Per the germline V gene, CDR1 is LNHNV and CDR2 is YYDKDF (reference sequence). Written as DNA, the CDR3 is TGTGCCACCAGCACCTCTAATAGCGGGAGTCGGGGCTTC. Residues: CATSTSNSGSRGF.

The table lists this clonotype with many counts. The genes are TRBV6-5 and TRBJ2-6; D is unclear. V was clipped by 2 bases and J by 0 bases, with 5 bases between them. Per germline, CDR1 MNHEY and CDR2 SVGAGI. The CDR3 runs 15 residues. DNA for the CDR3: TGTGCCAGCAGTTACAAGGGCTCTGGGGCCAACGTCCTGACTTTC. As protein: CASSYKGSGANVLTF.

This clonotype was picked up many times. The CDR3 sequence is CASSPDRDYGYTF. CDR3 coding DNA: TGTGCCAGCAGCCCCGACAGGGACTATGGCTACACCTTC. The J gene is TRBJ1-2, the V gene TRBV7-2, with TRBD1 identical over 7 bases. CDR1 SGHTA and CDR2 FQGNSA come from the germline V gene. The CDR3 sequence is 13 residues long. The V gene end was trimmed by 5 bases and the J gene end by 3 bases; junction bases not matched to a gene: 3.

Ten or more counts support this clonotype. The chain carries TRBV27 and TRBJ2-1; unclear D gene. The V end lost 6 bases, the J end lost 2 bases, and 14 bases lay between the germline ends. The V gene's germline CDR1 is MNHEY and CDR2 SMNVEV (reference sequence). The CDR3 runs 15 residues. This chain's CDR3 is CASSPWGEPYNEQFF. The CDR3 coding sequence is TGTGCCAGCAGCCCCTGGGGTGAGCCCTACAATGAGCAGTTCTTC.

This clonotype has a count of ten or more. The gene calls are TRBV15 and TRBJ2-7; 10 nucleotides agree with TRBD1. The CDR3 has 14 residues. Losses at the gene ends were 1 base for V and 3 bases for J; bases not matched to a gene: 0. Germline CDR1 is LNHNV and CDR2 is YYDKDF (reference sequence). CDR3 residues: CATSRGDRGYEQYF. DNA of the CDR3: TGTGCCACCAGCAGAGGGGACAGGGGCTACGAGCAGTACTTC.

There are many counts of this clonotype. The chain carries TRBV20-1 and TRBJ2-7; 7 positions match TRBD1. CDR1 and CDR2 (germline): DFQATT, SNEGSKA (reference sequence). V dropped 5 bases and J dropped 2; count of bases not matched to a gene: 12. There are 15 residues in the CDR3. Written as DNA, the CDR3 is TGCAGTGCTTTAAACCGGGACAGCGTCCCCTACGAGCAGTACTTC. Its protein product is CSALNRDSVPYEQYF.

This clonotype occurred many times. The chain links TRBV7-3 to TRBJ2-1; D assignment may be TRBD1 or TRBD2 (5 bases each). CDR1 SGHTA and CDR2 FQGTGA come from the germline V gene. Trimming took 1 base from V and 5 from J, leaving 12 bases between them. The CDR3 contains 15 residues. The CDR3 spells CASSLRWGPDNEQFF. The CDR3 nucleotides are TGTGCCAGCAGCTTAAGGTGGGGACCAGACAATGAGCAGTTCTTC. The whole variable domain, remainder taken from reference TRBV7-3 and TRBJ2-1, is GAGVSQTPSNKVTEKGKYVELRCDPISGHTALYWYRQSLGQGPEFLIYFQGTGAADDSGLPNDRFFAVRPEGSVSTLKIQRTERGDSAVYLCASSLRWGPDNEQFFGPGTRLTVL.

This clonotype has at least ten counts. V is TRBV29-1 and J is TRBJ2-3; 10 bases fit TRBD2. CDR3 length: 14 residues. Germline values: CDR1 SQVTM, CDR2 ANQGSEA. The trim removed 7 bases at V and 3 bases at J, leaving 7 bases unmatched. The CDR3 loop reads CSEQREGLTDTQYF. The CDR3 bases are TGCAGCGAACAGCGGGAGGGCCTGACAGATACGCAGTATTTT.

V and J are TRBV7-2 and TRBJ1-3; unclear D gene. The CDR3 loop spans 15 amino acids. CDR1 SGHTA and CDR2 FQGNSA come from the germline V gene. The ends were cut back, 0 bases at V and 0 bases at J, with 6 bases in the middle. CDR3 in DNA: TGTGCCAGCAGCTTAGCGGGAACCTCTGGAAACACCATATATTTT. As protein: CASSLAGTSGNTIYF.

This clonotype was observed at least ten times. The V and J genes are TRBV9 and TRBJ2-3; 11 nucleotides align to TRBD1. V gave up 0 bases and J gave up 3 bases; unmatched junction bases: 3. CDR1 SGDLS and CDR2 YYNGEE come from the germline V gene. The CDR3 is 16 amino acids. The CDR3 sequence is CASSVGTGGETDTQYF. The DNA for the CDR3 is TGTGCCAGCAGCGTAGGGACAGGGGGCGAGACAGATACGCAGTATTTT. Looking up the rest from reference TRBV9 and TRBJ2-3 gives the full variable domain: DSGVTQTPKHLITATGQRVTLRCSPRSGDLSVYWYQQSLDQGLQFLIQYYNGEERAKGNILERFSAQQFPDLHSELNLSSLELGDSALYFCASSVGTGGETDTQYFGPGTRLTVL.

This clonotype was picked up many times. The chain uses TRBV20-1 and TRBJ2-3; D is unclear. V was trimmed by 5 bases and J by 2 bases, leaving 14 bases between them. Germline loops: CDR1 DFQATT, CDR2 SNEGSKA (reference sequence). The CDR3 is 14 amino acids. CDR3 coding DNA: TGCAGTGCTCCCAGTACTGCCTACACAGATACGCAGTATTTT. Its protein is CSAPSTAYTDTQYF.

This clonotype has at least ten counts. V gene TRBV6-5 combines with J gene TRBJ1-6, with D possibly matching TRBD1 (5 bases). The CDR3 totals 15 residues. With 2 bases removed from V and 6 bases from J, the gap between germline ends came to 11 bases. Germline V gene data show CDR1 as MNHEY and CDR2 as SVGAGI. Written as DNA, the CDR3 is TGTGCCAGCAGTTACGGGGGGGGAATTAATTCACCCCTCCACTTT. Translated, it gives CASSYGGGINSPLHF.

Only a few counts were recorded for this clonotype. The chain is built from TRBV7-6 and TRBJ2-1; D is possibly TRBD1 or TRBD2 (5 bases each). The CDR3 spans 18 residues. Trimming stripped 5 bases from V and 0 bases from J, with 20 bases between. Germline values: CDR1 SGHVS, CDR2 FNYEAQ. The CDR3 nucleotides are TGTGCCAGCAGCCCGAGGGGTGGCGGCATTAGCTCCTACAATGAGCAGTTCTTC. Protein: CASSPRGGGISSYNEQFF.

This clonotype has a count of ten or more. The chain links TRBV7-8 to TRBJ2-1, with D hard to call. This CDR3 comprises 14 residues. The V and J ends lost 5 bases and 5 bases respectively, with 13 bases between them. Germline V gene data show CDR1 as SGHVS and CDR2 as FQNEAQ. This chain's CDR3 is CASSPHRFHNEQFF. The CDR3 DNA reads TGTGCCAGCAGCCCCCATAGGTTCCACAATGAGCAGTTCTTC.

This clonotype was picked up many times. One junction end disagrees with the germline gene, perhaps due to a read error. The chain combines TRBV20-1 with TRBJ1-1, with 11 bases identical to TRBD1. Germline CDR1 DFQATT, CDR2 SNEGSKA (reference sequence). The CDR3 extends over 14 amino acids. The CDR3 DNA follows: TGCAGTGCTAGCGGACAGGGGGCGAACGCTGAAGCTTTCTTT. It encodes CSASGQGANAEAFF.

This sequence joins TRBV6-5 and TRBJ1-5, with D maybe TRBD1 (6 bases). CDR3 length equals 17 residues. CDR1 is MNHEY and CDR2 is SVGAGI in the germline V gene. Trimming removed 0 bases at V and 3 bases at J, with 15 bases between. The CDR3 spells CASSYSDRLGINQPQHF. The CDR3, as DNA: TGTGCCAGCAGTTACTCGGACAGACTGGGGATCAATCAGCCCCAGCATTTT.